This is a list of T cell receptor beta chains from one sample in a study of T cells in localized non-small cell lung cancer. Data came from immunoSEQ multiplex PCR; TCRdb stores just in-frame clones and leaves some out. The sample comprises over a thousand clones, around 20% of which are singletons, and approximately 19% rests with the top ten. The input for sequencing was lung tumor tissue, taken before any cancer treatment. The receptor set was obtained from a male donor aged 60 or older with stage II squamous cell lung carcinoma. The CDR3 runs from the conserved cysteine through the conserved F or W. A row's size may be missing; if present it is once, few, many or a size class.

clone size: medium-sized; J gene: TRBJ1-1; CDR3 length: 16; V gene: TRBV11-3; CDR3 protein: CASSLLQGLMNTEAFF
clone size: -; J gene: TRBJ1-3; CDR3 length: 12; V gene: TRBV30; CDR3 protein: CAWSAQRHTIYF
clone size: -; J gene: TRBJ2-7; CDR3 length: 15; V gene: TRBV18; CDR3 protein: CASSQEGTLSYEQYF
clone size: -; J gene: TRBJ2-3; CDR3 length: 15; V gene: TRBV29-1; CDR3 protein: CSVKTSGGGTDTQYF
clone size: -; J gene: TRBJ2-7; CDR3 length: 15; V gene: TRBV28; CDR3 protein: CASSPGLTGAYEQYF
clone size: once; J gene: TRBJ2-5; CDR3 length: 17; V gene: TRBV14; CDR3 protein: CASSQRASRRYGETQYF
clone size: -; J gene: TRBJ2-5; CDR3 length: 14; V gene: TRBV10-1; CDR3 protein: CASSDGGGIETQYF
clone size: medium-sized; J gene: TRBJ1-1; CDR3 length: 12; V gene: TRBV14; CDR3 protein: CASSLSRTEAFF
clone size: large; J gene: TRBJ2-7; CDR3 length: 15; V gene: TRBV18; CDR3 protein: CASSPDLDRSYEQYF
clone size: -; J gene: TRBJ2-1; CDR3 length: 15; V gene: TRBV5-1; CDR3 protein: CASGSGVSSYNEQFF
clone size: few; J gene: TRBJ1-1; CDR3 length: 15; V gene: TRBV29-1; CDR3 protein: CSVRAALDSLSEAFF
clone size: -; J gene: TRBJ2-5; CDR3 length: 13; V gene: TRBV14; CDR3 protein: CASSRQLQETQYF
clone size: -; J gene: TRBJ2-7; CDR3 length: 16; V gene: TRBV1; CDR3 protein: CASSPQKGGAPNEQYF
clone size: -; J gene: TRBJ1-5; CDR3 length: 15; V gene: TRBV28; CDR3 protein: CASSSRLQGTQPQHF
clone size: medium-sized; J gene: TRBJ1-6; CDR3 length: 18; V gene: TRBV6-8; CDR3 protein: CASSYSTPLNLYNSPLHF
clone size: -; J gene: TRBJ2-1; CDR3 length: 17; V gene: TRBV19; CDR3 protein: CASSPRGQGGSYNEQFF
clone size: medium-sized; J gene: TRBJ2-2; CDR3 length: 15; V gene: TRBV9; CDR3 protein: CASSSGFTSPGELFF
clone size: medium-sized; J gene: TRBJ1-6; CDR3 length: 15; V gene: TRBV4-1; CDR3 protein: CASSRKGTGDSPLHF
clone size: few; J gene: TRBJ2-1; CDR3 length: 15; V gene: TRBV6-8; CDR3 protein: CASSRRGSDHNEQFF
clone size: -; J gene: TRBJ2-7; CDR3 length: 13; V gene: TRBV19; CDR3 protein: CASRGGNSDEQYF
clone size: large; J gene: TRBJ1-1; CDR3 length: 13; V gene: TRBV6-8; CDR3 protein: CASSYATGSRAFF
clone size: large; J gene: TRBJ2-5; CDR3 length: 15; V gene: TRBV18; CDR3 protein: CASSPGTGVWETQYF
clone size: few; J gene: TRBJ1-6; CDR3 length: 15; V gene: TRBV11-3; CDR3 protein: CASSHARQDNSPLHF
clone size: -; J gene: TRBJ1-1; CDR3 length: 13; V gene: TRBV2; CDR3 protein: CASRGDGGTEAFF
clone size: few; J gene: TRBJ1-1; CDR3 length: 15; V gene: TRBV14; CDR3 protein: CASSQGAAMNTEAFF
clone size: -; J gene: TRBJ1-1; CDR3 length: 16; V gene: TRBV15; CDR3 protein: CATSRFRTGRNTEAFF
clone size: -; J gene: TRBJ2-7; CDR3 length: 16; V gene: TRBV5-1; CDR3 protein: CASSLTPLATTYEQYF
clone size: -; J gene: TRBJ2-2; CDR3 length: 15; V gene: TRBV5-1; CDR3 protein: CASSERTGGNGELFF
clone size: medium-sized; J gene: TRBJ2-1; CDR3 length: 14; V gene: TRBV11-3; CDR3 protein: CASSLAGRVNEQFF
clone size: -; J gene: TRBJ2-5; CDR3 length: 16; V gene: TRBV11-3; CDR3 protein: CASSLGRDRGRETQYF
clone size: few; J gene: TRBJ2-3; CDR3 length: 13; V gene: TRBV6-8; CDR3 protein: CASTAGGIDTQYF
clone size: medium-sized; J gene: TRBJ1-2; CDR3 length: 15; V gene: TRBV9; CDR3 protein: CASSVSTGANYGYTF
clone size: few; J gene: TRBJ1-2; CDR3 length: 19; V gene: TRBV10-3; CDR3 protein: CAISESLLKQGRRWYGYTF
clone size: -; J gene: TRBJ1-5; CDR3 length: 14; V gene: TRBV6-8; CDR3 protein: CASSRTGDYQPQHF
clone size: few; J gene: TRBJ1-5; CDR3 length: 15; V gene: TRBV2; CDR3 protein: CASSEEQGSNQPQHF
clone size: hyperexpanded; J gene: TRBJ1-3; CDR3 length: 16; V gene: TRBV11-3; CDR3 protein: CASSLDQGLSGNTIYF
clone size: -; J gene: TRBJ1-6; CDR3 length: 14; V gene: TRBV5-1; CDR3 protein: CASSFGETNSPLHF
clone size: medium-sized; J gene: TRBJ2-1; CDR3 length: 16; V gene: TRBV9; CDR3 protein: CASSVEGAGTGNEQFF
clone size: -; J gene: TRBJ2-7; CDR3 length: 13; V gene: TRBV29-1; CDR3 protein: CSVGGGGSYEQYF
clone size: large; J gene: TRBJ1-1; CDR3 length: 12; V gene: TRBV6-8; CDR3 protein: CATQGGRTEAFF
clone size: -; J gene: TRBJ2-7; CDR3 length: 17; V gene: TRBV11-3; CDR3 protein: CASSFVRGRLRSYEQYF
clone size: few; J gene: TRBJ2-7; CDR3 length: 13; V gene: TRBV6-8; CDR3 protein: CASSYRDSYEQYF
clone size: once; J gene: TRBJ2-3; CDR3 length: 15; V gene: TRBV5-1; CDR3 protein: CASSRSGAGADTQYF
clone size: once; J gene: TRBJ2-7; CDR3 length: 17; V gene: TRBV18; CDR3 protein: CASSPRELSGVGYEQYF
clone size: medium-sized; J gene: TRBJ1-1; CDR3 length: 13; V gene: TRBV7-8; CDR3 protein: CASSLDRNTEAFF
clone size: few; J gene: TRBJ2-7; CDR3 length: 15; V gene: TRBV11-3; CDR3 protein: CASSLDPGQPWEQYF